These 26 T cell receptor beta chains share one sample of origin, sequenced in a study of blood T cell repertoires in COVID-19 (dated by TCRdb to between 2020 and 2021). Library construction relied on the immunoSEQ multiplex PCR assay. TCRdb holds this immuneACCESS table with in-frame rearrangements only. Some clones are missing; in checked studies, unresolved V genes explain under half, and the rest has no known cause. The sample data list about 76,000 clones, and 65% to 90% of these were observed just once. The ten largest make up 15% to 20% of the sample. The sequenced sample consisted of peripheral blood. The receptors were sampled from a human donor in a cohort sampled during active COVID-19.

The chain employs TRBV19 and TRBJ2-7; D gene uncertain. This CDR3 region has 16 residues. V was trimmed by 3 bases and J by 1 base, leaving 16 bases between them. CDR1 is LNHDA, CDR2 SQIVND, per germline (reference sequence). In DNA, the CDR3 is TGTGCCAGTAGTATCACCGGGTCCTTCCTATCCTACGAGCAGTACTTC. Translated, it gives CASSITGSFLSYEQYF.

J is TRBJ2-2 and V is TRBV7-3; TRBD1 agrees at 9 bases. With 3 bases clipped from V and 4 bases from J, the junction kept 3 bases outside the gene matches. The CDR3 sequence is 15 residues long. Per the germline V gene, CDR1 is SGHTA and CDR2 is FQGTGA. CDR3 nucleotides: TGTGCCAGCAGCTTTACAGGGGGCCTCACCGGGGAGCTGTTTTTT. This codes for CASSFTGGLTGELFF.

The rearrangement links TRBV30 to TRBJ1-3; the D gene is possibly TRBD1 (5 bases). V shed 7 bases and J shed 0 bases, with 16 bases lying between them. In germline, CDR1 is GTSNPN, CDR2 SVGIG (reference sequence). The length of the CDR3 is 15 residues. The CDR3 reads CASKPGLVSGNTIYF. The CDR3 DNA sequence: TGTGCCTCCAAGCCGGGACTCGTCTCTGGAAACACCATATATTTT.

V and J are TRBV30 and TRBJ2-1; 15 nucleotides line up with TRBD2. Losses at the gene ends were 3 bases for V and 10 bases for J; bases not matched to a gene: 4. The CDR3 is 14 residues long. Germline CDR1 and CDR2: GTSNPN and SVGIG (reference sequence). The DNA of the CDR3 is TGTGCCTGGAGCGGGACTAGCGGGGGGCGGGAGCAGTTCTTC. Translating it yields CAWSGTSGGREQFF. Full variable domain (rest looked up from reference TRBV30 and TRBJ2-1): SQTIHQWPATLVQPVGSPLSLECTVEGTSNPNLYWYRQAAGRGLQLLFYSVGIGQISSEVPQNLSASRPQDRQFILSSKKLLLSDSGFYLCAWSGTSGGREQFFGPGTRLTVL.

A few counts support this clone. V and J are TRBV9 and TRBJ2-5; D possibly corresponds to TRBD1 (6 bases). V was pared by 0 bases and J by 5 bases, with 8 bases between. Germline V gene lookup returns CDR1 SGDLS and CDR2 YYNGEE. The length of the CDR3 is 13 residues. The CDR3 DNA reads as TGTGCCAGCAGCGTAGGGGGGCGGGAGACCCAGTACTTC. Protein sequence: CASSVGGRETQYF.

CDR3 sequence reads: CASSRTLAASGRFYEQYF. The CDR3 DNA sequence: TGTGCCAGCAGCCGAACCTTGGCGGCTAGCGGGAGATTTTACGAGCAGTACTTC. This chain links TRBV14 with TRBJ2-7, with TRBD2 matching 10 bases. The CDR3 extends over 18 amino acids. Germline V gene sequence: CDR1 SGHDN, CDR2 FVKESK. The junction had 16 bases not matched to a gene; V was cut back by 4 bases and J by 4 bases.

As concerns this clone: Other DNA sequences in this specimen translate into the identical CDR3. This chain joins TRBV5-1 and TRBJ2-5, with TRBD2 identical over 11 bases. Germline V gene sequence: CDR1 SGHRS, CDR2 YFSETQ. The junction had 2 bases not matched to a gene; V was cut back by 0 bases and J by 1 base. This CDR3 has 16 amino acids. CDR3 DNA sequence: TGCGCCAGCAGCTTGGGACTAGCGGGAACCCAAGAGACCCAGTACTTC. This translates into CASSLGLAGTQETQYF.

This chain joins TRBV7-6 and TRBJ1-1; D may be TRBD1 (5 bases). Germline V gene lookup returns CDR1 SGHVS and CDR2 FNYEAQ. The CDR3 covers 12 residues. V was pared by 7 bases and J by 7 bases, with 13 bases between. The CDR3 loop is CASTDQGIEAFF. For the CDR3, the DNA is TGTGCCAGCACCGACCAGGGAATTGAAGCTTTCTTT.

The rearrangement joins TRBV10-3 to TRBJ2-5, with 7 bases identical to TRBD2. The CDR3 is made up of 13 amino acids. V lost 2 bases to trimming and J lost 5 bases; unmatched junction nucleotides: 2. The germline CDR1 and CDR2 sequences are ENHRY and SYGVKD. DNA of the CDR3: TGTGCCATCAGTGAGACTAGCGACGAGACCCAGTACTTC. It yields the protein CAISETSDETQYF.

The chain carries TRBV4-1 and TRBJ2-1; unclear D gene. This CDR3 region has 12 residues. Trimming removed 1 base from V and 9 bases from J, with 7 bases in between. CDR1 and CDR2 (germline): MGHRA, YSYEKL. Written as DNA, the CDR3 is TGCGCCAGCAGCCAAGGAATCGGTGAGCAGTTCTTC. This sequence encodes CASSQGIGEQFF.

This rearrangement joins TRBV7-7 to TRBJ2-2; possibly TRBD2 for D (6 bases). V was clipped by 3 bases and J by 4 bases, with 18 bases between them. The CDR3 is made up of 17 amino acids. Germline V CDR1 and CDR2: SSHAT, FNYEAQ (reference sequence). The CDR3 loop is CASSFSPAGAVTGELFF. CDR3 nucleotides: TGTGCCAGCAGCTTTAGTCCAGCGGGTGCGGTCACCGGGGAGCTGTTTTTT.

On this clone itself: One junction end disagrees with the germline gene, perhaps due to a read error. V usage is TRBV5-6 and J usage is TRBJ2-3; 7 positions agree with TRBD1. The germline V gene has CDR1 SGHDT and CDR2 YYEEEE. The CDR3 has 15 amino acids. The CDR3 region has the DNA TGTGCCAGCAGTAAAACCGGGACAGTCACAGATAGGCAGTATTTT. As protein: CASSKTGTVTDRQYF.

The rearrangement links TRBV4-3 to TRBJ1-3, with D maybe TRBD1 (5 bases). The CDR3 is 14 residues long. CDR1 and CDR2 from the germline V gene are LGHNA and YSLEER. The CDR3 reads CPTRGGGRRNTIYF. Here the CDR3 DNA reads TGCCCCACCCGTGGGGGGGGGAGAAGAAACACCATATATTTT.

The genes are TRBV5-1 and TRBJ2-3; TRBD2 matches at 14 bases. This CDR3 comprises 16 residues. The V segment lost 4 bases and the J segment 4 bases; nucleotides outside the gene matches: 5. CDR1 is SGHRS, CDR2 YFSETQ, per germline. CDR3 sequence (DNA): TGCGCCAGCAGCCTGGCGGGACTAGCGGGAGCAGATACGCAGTATTTT. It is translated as CASSLAGLAGADTQYF.

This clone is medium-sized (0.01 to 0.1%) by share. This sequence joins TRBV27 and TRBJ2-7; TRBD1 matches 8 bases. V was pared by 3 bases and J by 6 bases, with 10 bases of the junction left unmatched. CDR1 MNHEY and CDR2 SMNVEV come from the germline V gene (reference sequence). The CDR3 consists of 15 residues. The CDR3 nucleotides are TGTGCCAGCAGTTTGACCCTGACAGGGGAAATCGAGCAGTACTTC. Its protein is CASSLTLTGEIEQYF.

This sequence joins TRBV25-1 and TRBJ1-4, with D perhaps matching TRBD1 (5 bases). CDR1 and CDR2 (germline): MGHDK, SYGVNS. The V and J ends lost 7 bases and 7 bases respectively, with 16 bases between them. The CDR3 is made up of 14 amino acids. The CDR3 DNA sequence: TGTGCCAGCACCGGGCACGGGGGAGGTGAAAAACTGTTTTTT. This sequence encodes CASTGHGGGEKLFF. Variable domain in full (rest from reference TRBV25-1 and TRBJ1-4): EADIYQTPRYLVIGTGKKITLECSQTMGHDKMYWYQQDPGMELHLIHYSYGVNSTEKGDLSSESTVSRIRTEHFPLTLESARPSHTSQYLCASTGHGGGEKLFFGSGTQLSVL.

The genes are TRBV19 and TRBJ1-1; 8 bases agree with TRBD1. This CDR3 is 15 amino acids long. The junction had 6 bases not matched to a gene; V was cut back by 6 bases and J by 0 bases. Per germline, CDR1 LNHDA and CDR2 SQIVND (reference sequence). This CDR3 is CASSRGPGVNTEAFF. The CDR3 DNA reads TGTGCCAGTAGCAGGGGGCCTGGGGTGAACACTGAAGCTTTCTTT.

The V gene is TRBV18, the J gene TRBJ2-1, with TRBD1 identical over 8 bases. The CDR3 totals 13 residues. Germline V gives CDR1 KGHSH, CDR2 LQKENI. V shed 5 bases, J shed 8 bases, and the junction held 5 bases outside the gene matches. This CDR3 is CASSMGQEDEQFF. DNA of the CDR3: TGTGCCAGCTCAATGGGACAGGAGGATGAGCAGTTCTTC.

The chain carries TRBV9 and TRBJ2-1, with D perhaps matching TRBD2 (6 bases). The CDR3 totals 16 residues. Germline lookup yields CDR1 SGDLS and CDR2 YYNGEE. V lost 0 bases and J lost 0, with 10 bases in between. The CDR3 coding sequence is TGTGCCAGCAGCGTAGGGCAGACTAGCTCCTACAATGAGCAGTTCTTC. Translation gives CASSVGQTSSYNEQFF.

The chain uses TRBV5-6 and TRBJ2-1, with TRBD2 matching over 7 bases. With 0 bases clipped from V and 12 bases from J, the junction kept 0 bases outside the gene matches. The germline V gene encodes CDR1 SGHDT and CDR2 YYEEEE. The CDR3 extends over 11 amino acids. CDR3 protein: CASSLAGGQFF. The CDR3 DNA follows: TGTGCCAGCAGCTTGGCGGGGGGGCAGTTCTTC.

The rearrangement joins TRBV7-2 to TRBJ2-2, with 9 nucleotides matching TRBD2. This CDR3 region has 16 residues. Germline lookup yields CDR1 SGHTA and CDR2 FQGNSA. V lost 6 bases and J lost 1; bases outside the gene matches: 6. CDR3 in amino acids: CASSQRTSENTGELFF. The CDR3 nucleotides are TGTGCCAGCAGTCAGAGGACTAGCGAGAACACCGGGGAGCTGTTTTTT.

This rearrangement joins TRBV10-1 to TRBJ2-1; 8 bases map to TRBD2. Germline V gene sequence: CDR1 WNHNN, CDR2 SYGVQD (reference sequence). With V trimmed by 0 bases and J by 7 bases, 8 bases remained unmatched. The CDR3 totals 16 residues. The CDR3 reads CASSESRWVAGNEQFF. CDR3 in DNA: TGCGCCAGCAGTGAGTCTCGGTGGGTAGCGGGAAATGAGCAGTTCTTC.

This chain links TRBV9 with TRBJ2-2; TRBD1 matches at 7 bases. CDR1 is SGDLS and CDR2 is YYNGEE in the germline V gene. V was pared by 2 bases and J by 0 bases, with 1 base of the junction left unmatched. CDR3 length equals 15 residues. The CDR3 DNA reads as TGTGCCAGCAGCGTTGGACAGGCGAACACCGGGGAGCTGTTTTTT. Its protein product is CASSVGQANTGELFF.

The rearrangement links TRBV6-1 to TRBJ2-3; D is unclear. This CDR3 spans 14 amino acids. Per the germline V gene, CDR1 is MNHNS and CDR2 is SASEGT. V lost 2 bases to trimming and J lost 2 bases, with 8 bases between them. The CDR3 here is CASSEQVHTDTQYF. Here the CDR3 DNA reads TGTGCCAGCAGTGAACAGGTTCACACAGATACGCAGTATTTT.

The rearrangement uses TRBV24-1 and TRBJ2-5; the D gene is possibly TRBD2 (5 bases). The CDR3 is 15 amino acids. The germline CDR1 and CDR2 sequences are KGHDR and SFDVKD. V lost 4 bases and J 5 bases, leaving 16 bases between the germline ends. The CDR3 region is CATSDPRGRGETQYF. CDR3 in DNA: TGTGCCACCAGTGACCCCCGAGGGCGCGGGGAGACCCAGTACTTC.

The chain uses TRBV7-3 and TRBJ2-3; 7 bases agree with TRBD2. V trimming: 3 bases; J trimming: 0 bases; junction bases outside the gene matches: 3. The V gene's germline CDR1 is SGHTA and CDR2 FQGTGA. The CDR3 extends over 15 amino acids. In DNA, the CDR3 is TGTGCCAGCAGCTTGCTAGCGGCTAGCACAGATACGCAGTATTTT. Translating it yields CASSLLAASTDTQYF.